This TCR beta chain stems from a study of T cells in Graves' hyperthyroidism and ophthalmopathy. This clonotype was counted many times. In making diagnoses, clinical symptoms, serum thyroxine and TRAb, thyroid ultrasound and orbital computed tomography were all used. Authors of the study amplified TCR beta CDR3 regions from RNA transcripts. First-round RT-PCR of the TCR CDR3 relied on the HTBI primer set. TCRdb redid the calling of the multiplex PCR reads with MiXCR, one entry per CDR3 protein. The sample has roughly 380,000 distinct CDR3 sequences, more than 11% seen once. CDR1 and CDR2 from the germline V gene are SGHAT and FQNNGV. V gave up 0 bases and J gave up 4 bases, with 12 bases separating them. The CDR3 contains 15 residues.

Sample: blood. This sequence was found in a woman aged 60 to 75 with Graves' hyperthyroidism. The rearrangement uses TRBV11-2 and TRBJ1-2; D remains unclear. The CDR3 nucleotides are TGTGCCAGCAGCTTAGATCGGCAGACGAGCTATGGCTACACCTTC. Its protein product is CASSLDRQTSYGYTF. The whole variable domain, filled in from reference TRBV11-2 and TRBJ1-2, reads EAGVAQSPRYKIIEKRQSVAFWCNPISGHATLYWYQQILGQGPKLLIQFQNNGVVDDSQLPKDRFSAERLKGVDSTLKIQPAKLEDSAVYLCASSLDRQTSYGYTFGSGTRLTVV.